The 25 T cell receptor beta chains listed next were all sequenced from one sample in a study of T cells after yellow fever vaccination. TCRdb reprocessed the 5' RACE reads via MiXCR and lists one record per CDR3 protein. The sample consists of about 630,000 distinct CDR3 sequences, about 12% of them appearing once. The input for sequencing was PBMCs, taken on the day of the yellow fever booster vaccination. All receptors come from a man aged 25-40 years who received the YFV17D yellow fever vaccine.

This clonotype came up a few times. This chain joins TRBV28 and TRBJ2-7; 9 nucleotides match TRBD2. This CDR3 region has 14 residues. The germline CDR1 and CDR2 sequences are MDHEN and SYDVKM. The CDR3 nucleotides are TGTGCTATCGGTAATAGCGGGAGTCTTCGCGAGCAGTACTTC. Translating it yields CAIGNSGSLREQYF.

This clonotype has only a few counts. J is TRBJ2-5 and V is TRBV9; TRBD1 might be the D (6 bases). The V end was cut by 0 bases, the J end by 1 base, with 10 bases between. CDR3 length equals 15 residues. Per the germline V gene, CDR1 is SGDLS and CDR2 is YYNGEE. CDR3 nucleotides: TGTGCCAGCAGCGTAGGGGACATGCGCCAAGAGACCCAGTACTTC. Protein sequence: CASSVGDMRQETQYF.

In its sample, this clonotype was seen a few times. The chain employs TRBV5-4 and TRBJ2-7; 11 bases match TRBD1. Unmatched junction bases numbered 10, after V lost 4 bases and J lost 4 bases. The CDR3 spans 16 residues. The germline V gene encodes CDR1 SGHNT and CDR2 YYREEE (reference sequence). In nucleotides, the CDR3 is TGTGCCAGCAGCAGACCCGGGACAGGGGGTATGTACGAGCAGTACTTC. This gives the protein CASSRPGTGGMYEQYF.

This clonotype occurred a few times. The chain joins TRBV5-6 to TRBJ2-1; TRBD2 matches 11 bases. Germline CDR1 is SGHDT and CDR2 is YYEEEE. V gave up 0 bases and J gave up 8 bases; unmatched junction bases: 10. The CDR3 loop spans 17 amino acids. The CDR3 DNA sequence: TGTGCCAGCAGCTTGGACCTTAGCGGGAGGGCCGGAGATGAGCAGTTCTTC. Translated: CASSLDLSGRAGDEQFF.

This clonotype was seen at least ten times. This rearrangement joins TRBV7-6 to TRBJ2-5; D unresolved. The length of the CDR3 is 14 residues. CDR1 is SGHVS and CDR2 is FNYEAQ in the germline V gene. Between the trimmed V and J ends, which lost 4 bases and 4 bases, there was a span of 13 bases. DNA for the CDR3: TGTGCCAGCAGCTGGTGGCAATCTGGAGAGACCCAGTACTTC. It yields the protein CASSWWQSGETQYF.

This sequence joins TRBV7-8 and TRBJ1-1; TRBD1 might be the D (5 bases). The CDR3 runs 14 residues. Per the germline V gene, CDR1 is SGHVS and CDR2 is FQNEAQ. V dropped 3 bases and J dropped 5 bases, with 13 bases sitting between them. This CDR3 reads CASSFRRGLTEAFF. CDR3 nucleotide sequence: TGTGCCAGCAGCTTCAGGCGGGGGTTGACTGAAGCTTTCTTT.

This clonotype was counted between two and nine times. The rearrangement joins TRBV20-1 to TRBJ1-4; TRBD1 matches 7 bases. V dropped 4 bases and J dropped 4; count of bases not matched to a gene: 6. CDR1 is DFQATT and CDR2 is SNEGSKA in the germline V gene (reference sequence). This CDR3 is 14 amino acids long. CDR3 amino acids: CSAKPGQLNEKLFF. Here the CDR3 DNA reads TGCAGTGCTAAACCGGGACAGCTTAATGAAAAACTGTTTTTT.

CDR3 loop: CASSVDPGRTGELFF. Here the CDR3 DNA reads TGTGCCAGCAGCGTAGACCCAGGGCGGACCGGGGAGCTGTTTTTT. The chain recombines TRBV9 with TRBJ2-2; D is perhaps TRBD1 (5 bases). CDR3 length equals 15 residues. V was cut by 0 bases and J by 5 bases, with 11 bases left in between. Looked up from germline, CDR1 is SGDLS and CDR2 is YYNGEE.

This clonotype was observed a few times. The chain links TRBV11-2 to TRBJ2-7; 7 bases fit TRBD2. The CDR3 has 17 residues. Germline V lookup: CDR1 SGHAT, CDR2 FQNNGV. The V gene end was trimmed by 5 bases and the J gene end by 3 bases; junction bases not matched to a gene: 16. The CDR3 DNA reads TGTGCCAGCAGCACCCTGGGGAGGCGGGAGCCCAACTACGAGCAGTACTTC. This codes for CASSTLGRREPNYEQYF. Variable domain in full (rest from reference TRBV11-2 and TRBJ2-7): EAGVAQSPRYKIIEKRQSVAFWCNPISGHATLYWYQQILGQGPKLLIQFQNNGVVDDSQLPKDRFSAERLKGVDSTLKIQPAKLEDSAVYLCASSTLGRREPNYEQYFGPGTRLTVT.

This chain joins TRBV7-6 and TRBJ2-2, with 8 bases identical to TRBD2. The CDR3 has 15 amino acids. CDR1 SGHVS and CDR2 FNYEAQ come from the germline V gene. V was pared by 1 base and J by 6 bases, with 4 bases of the junction left unmatched. CDR3 sequence (DNA): TGTGCCAGCAGCTTAGTTAGCGGGAAGGCCGGGGAGCTGTTTTTT. Translating gives CASSLVSGKAGELFF.

CDR3 protein: CASSPPSGRDTGELFF. CDR3 DNA: TGTGCCAGCTCACCACCGTCGGGGCGTGACACCGGGGAGCTGTTTTTT. The chain couples TRBV18 to TRBJ2-2; TRBD1 or TRBD2 may be the D gene (5 bases each). Trimming cost V 0 bases and J 3 bases, with 11 bases left between them. Germline CDR1 KGHSH, CDR2 LQKENI. The CDR3 length is 16 residues.

The gene calls are TRBV5-4 and TRBJ2-4; D call uncertain. Trimming took off 4 bases at V and 0 bases at J, with 11 bases between the two ends. Germline V lookup: CDR1 SGHNT, CDR2 YYREEE (reference sequence). The CDR3 has 15 amino acids. The CDR3 DNA reads TGTGCCAGCAGCACCAACGCGCTAGCCAAAAACATTCAGTACTTC. Its protein is CASSTNALAKNIQYF.

In this sample, this clonotype turned up a few times. J is TRBJ1-5 and V is TRBV19; 9 bases are a match to TRBD1. V lost 5 bases and J lost 8; bases outside the gene matches: 13. Germline values: CDR1 LNHDA, CDR2 SQIVND (reference sequence). CDR3 length equals 16 residues. The CDR3 bases are TGTGCCAGTAGTTTGAATGCACAGGGGGCGGAAGAGCCCCAGCATTTT. Amino acid sequence: CASSLNAQGAEEPQHF.

This clonotype was found a few times. This chain connects TRBV19 to TRBJ2-5; TRBD1 matches at 7 bases. J lost 2 bases, V lost 1 base, and 7 bases had no gene match. From germline, CDR1 is LNHDA and CDR2 SQIVND (reference sequence). The CDR3 extends over 16 amino acids. The CDR3 loop is CASSIVWTGLQETQYF. The CDR3 DNA follows: TGTGCCAGTAGTATAGTTTGGACAGGCCTTCAAGAGACCCAGTACTTC.

The chain combines TRBV20-1 with TRBJ2-3; perhaps TRBD1 as D (6 bases). Trimming cost V 3 bases and J 5 bases, with 6 bases left between them. This CDR3 is built from 11 residues. Germline-derived CDR1 and CDR2 are DFQATT and SNEGSKA (reference sequence). The CDR3 spells CSARGQDTQYF. Written as DNA, the CDR3 is TGCAGTGCTAGGGGACAAGATACGCAGTATTTT.

This clonotype appeared many times. The rearrangement uses TRBV2 and TRBJ2-7; D possibly corresponds to TRBD2 (6 bases). This CDR3 is built from 14 residues. Trimming shortened V by 4 bases and J by 4 bases, and 14 bases separated the two germline ends. Germline V CDR1 and CDR2: SNHLY, FYNNEI. The CDR3 coding sequence is TGTGCCAGCAGTGGGGGTGGCGGGAAATACGAGCAGTACTTC. This encodes CASSGGGGKYEQYF.

This clonotype showed up just a few times. The J gene is TRBJ1-2, the V gene TRBV30, with D perhaps matching TRBD1 (6 bases). The CDR3 consists of 13 residues. Trimming left V 2 bases short and J 2 bases short, with 9 bases between. Per the germline V gene, CDR1 is GTSNPN and CDR2 is SVGIG (reference sequence). The CDR3 here is CAWSRRGNYGYTF. The CDR3, as DNA: TGTGCCTGGAGTAGAAGGGGGAACTATGGCTACACCTTC.

The chain uses TRBV7-9 and TRBJ2-7; 8 bases align to TRBD2. The germline gives CDR1 SEHNR, CDR2 FQNEAQ (reference sequence). CDR3 size: 15 residues. The ends lost 4 bases at V and 1 base at J; junction bases unmatched: 6. As DNA, the CDR3 is TGTGCCAGCAGCTCTGGGCCTAGCGGGTCCTACGAGCAGTACTTC. Translation gives CASSSGPSGSYEQYF.

The chain joins TRBV20-1 to TRBJ2-3, with D maybe TRBD2 (6 bases). The CDR3 sequence is 16 residues long. Trimming pared 1 base from V and 1 base from J, leaving 15 bases between. Germline lookup yields CDR1 DFQATT and CDR2 SNEGSKA (reference sequence). CDR3 in amino acids: CSARGRGVVGTDTQYF. As DNA, the CDR3 is TGCAGTGCTAGAGGGAGGGGAGTAGTGGGCACAGATACGCAGTATTTT.

This clonotype was seen a few times. V usage is TRBV6-5 and J usage is TRBJ1-2; D is possibly TRBD1 (6 bases). The V and J ends lost 0 bases and 6 bases respectively, with 20 bases between them. CDR3 size: 17 residues. Germline CDR1 reads MNHEY; CDR2 reads SVGAGI. CDR3 in DNA: TGTGCCAGCAGTTACTCGAAGGGCAGGGGCGTCGGAGATGGCTACACCTTC. This translates into CASSYSKGRGVGDGYTF.

This clonotype was counted between two and nine times. The chain couples TRBV5-4 to TRBJ2-5; 10 bases are shared with TRBD2. The V segment lost 3 bases and the J segment 7 bases; nucleotides outside the gene matches: 12. CDR3 length: 16 residues. Germline lookup yields CDR1 SGHNT and CDR2 YYREEE (reference sequence). In DNA, the CDR3 is TGTGCCAGCAGCTGGATCCTAGCGGGGGAATTTGGGACCCAGTACTTC. This encodes CASSWILAGEFGTQYF.

This clonotype was detected only a few times. The genes are TRBV27 and TRBJ2-4; no reliable D call. V was shortened by 3 bases and J by 6 bases, with 3 bases between the two germline ends. The CDR3 has 11 amino acids. The germline CDR1 and CDR2 sequences are MNHEY and SMNVEV (reference sequence). The CDR3 loop is CASSFRNIQYF. As DNA, the CDR3 is TGTGCCAGCAGTTTTAGAAACATTCAGTACTTC.

This clonotype came up a few times. The V call is TRBV29-1, the J call TRBJ1-5; 8 bases agree with TRBD1. This CDR3 has 14 amino acids. CDR1 and CDR2 from the germline V gene are SQVTM and ANQGSEA. Trimming took 4 bases from V and 5 from J; bases not matched to a gene: 7. The CDR3 here is CSVVWDRPDQPQHF. The CDR3 DNA follows: TGCAGCGTTGTATGGGACAGGCCCGATCAGCCCCAGCATTTT.

This clonotype occurred a few times. V is TRBV30 and J is TRBJ2-3, with TRBD2 matching over 8 bases. The CDR3 runs 13 residues. Germline V CDR1 and CDR2: GTSNPN, SVGIG (reference sequence). CDR3 in DNA: TGTGCTTTTATAGCGGGGATCACAGATACGCAGTATTTT. Its protein is CAFIAGITDTQYF.

This chain connects TRBV7-2 to TRBJ2-3, with D possibly matching TRBD2 (5 bases). CDR1 SGHTA and CDR2 FQGNSA come from the germline V gene. V lost 5 bases and J lost 3, with 18 bases in between. The CDR3 runs to 16 residues. CDR3 bases: TGTGCCAGCAGCCCTAGAGGGTCAGGTGGGACAGATACGCAGTATTTT. As protein: CASSPRGSGGTDTQYF.